The 17 T cell receptor beta chains reported below all come from one sample, sequenced in a study of response to subunit inactivated influenza vaccine. TCRdb re-called the RT-PCR reads with MiXCR, one entry per CDR3 protein. In the table there are under 200,000 distinct CDR3 sequences, 10% to 15% of which are singletons. This sample also appeared in a second study, on T cells expressing NK-cell markers. This second study notes: Template switching by 5'RACE with UMIs generated the TCR beta cDNA.

The specimen comprised CD8+ T cells sorted from PBMCs, sampled about 11 days after vaccination. Receptors originate from a man aged 45-60 years who received an inactivated influenza vaccine.

In its sample, this clonotype was seen a few times. The rearrangement uses TRBV12-3 or TRBV12-4 and TRBJ2-3; D is unresolved. The CDR3 sequence is 13 residues long. V lost 3 bases to trimming and J lost 5 bases, with 9 bases between them. The CDR3: CASSLVREDTQYF. CDR3 nucleotide sequence: TGTGCCAGCAGTTTGGTCCGAGAAGATACGCAGTATTTT.

At least ten counts were recorded for this clonotype. The chain joins TRBV20-1 to TRBJ1-2; weak D call: TRBD1 (6 bases). Germline CDR1 is DFQATT and CDR2 is SNEGSKA (reference sequence). CDR3 size: 13 residues. Trimming shortened V by 1 base and J by 5 bases, and 11 bases separated the two germline ends. The CDR3, as DNA: TGCAGTGCTAGAGCCGGGACACAATATGGCTACACCTTC. It encodes CSARAGTQYGYTF.

This clonotype was picked up a small number of times. This rearrangement joins TRBV28 to TRBJ2-7; D is unclear. Between the trimmed V and J ends, which lost 5 bases and 7 bases, there was a span of 18 bases. CDR3 length: 14 amino acids. Germline loops: CDR1 MDHEN, CDR2 SYDVKM. The CDR3 nucleotides are TGTGCCAGCAGTCCGGACCGTCCCGTTGAGGAGCAGTACTTC. This codes for CASSPDRPVEEQYF.

This rearrangement joins TRBV12-3 or TRBV12-4 to TRBJ1-1, with D hard to call. Trimming pared 1 base from V and 2 bases from J, leaving 11 bases between. The CDR3 consists of 15 residues. CDR3 DNA: TGTGCCAGCAGTTTAGTTAACGGCTTCAACACTGAAGCTTTCTTT. The encoded protein is CASSLVNGFNTEAFF.

This clonotype was seen a few times. V usage is TRBV7-2 and J usage is TRBJ2-7; D possibly uses TRBD1 or TRBD2 (5 bases each). Trimming removed 5 bases from V and 6 bases from J, with 14 bases in between. The CDR3 is made up of 13 amino acids. The germline V gene has CDR1 SGHTA and CDR2 FQGNSA. The CDR3 here is CASSLGLAGEQYF. DNA for the CDR3: TGTGCCAGCAGCCTGGGGCTAGCTGGCGAGCAGTACTTC.

As DNA, the CDR3 is TGTGCCAGCAGTCCACCCCCGGACAGGTGGGACCTACAGGAGCAGTACTTC. This encodes CASSPPPDRWDLQEQYF. The V gene is TRBV27, the J gene TRBJ2-7; 7 nucleotides agree with TRBD1. Unmatched junction bases numbered 20, after V lost 5 bases and J lost 7 bases. CDR1 and CDR2 from the germline V gene are MNHEY and SMNVEV (reference sequence). This CDR3 is 17 amino acids long.

The CDR3 bases are TGTGCCAGCTCAACCTTTTCAGGAAGCTCCTACAATGAGCAGTTCTTC. Its translation: CASSTFSGSSYNEQFF. The chain recombines TRBV18 with TRBJ2-1; D ambiguous. CDR3 length: 16 residues. Trimming left V 5 bases short and J 0 bases short, with 14 bases between. CDR1 and CDR2 (germline): KGHSH, LQKENI.

The table lists this clonotype with many counts. This rearrangement joins TRBV29-1 to TRBJ2-1, with 7 bases lining up with TRBD2. CDR3 length: 14 amino acids. V dropped 1 base and J dropped 0; count of bases not matched to a gene: 0. The germline V gene has CDR1 SQVTM and CDR2 ANQGSEA. The CDR3 loop is CSVEGGSSYNEQFF. The CDR3 coding sequence is TGCAGCGTTGAAGGCGGGAGCTCCTACAATGAGCAGTTCTTC.

The chain couples TRBV6-5 to TRBJ1-3; TRBD1 aligns across 8 bases. This CDR3 has 16 residues. J lost 3 bases, V lost 4 bases, and 8 bases had no gene match. Germline assignment: CDR1 MNHEY and CDR2 SVGAGI. CDR3 DNA sequence: TGTGCCAGCAGTTTCAACTCAACAGGGGGTGGAAACACCATATATTTT. This translates into CASSFNSTGGGNTIYF.

The chain links TRBV2 to TRBJ2-1; D call uncertain. V was shortened by 4 bases and J by 1 base, with 5 bases between the two germline ends. This CDR3 comprises 13 residues. CDR1 and CDR2 from the germline V gene are SNHLY and FYNNEI. This CDR3 is CASSAGSYNEQFF. CDR3 bases: TGTGCCAGCAGTGCTGGGTCCTACAATGAGCAGTTCTTC.

This clonotype was counted between two and nine times. The chain has TRBV4-3 and TRBJ2-7; weak D call: TRBD1 (7 bases). Germline V lookup: CDR1 LGHNA, CDR2 YSLEER. The CDR3 is 15 residues long. V was pared by 4 bases and J by 2 bases, with 15 bases between. The DNA for the CDR3 is TGCGCCAGCAGCCCATCCTCCAGGGGGGCCTACGAGCAGTACTTC. This gives the protein CASSPSSRGAYEQYF.

This clonotype turned up a few times. The chain joins TRBV28 to TRBJ1-5; D unresolved. Per germline, CDR1 MDHEN and CDR2 SYDVKM. The length of the CDR3 is 11 residues. V was pared by 6 bases and J by 5 bases, with 5 bases between. The CDR3 protein is CASRSYQPQHF. The CDR3 DNA reads TGTGCCAGCAGATCCTATCAGCCCCAGCATTTT.

The chain is built from TRBV19 and TRBJ1-5; D is uncertain. This CDR3 has 16 amino acids. The V and J ends lost 1 base and 0 bases respectively, with 10 bases between them. Germline V CDR1 and CDR2: LNHDA, SQIVND (reference sequence). The chain's CDR3 is CASSIVSGYSNQPQHF. DNA for the CDR3: TGTGCCAGTAGTATAGTGTCCGGGTATAGCAATCAGCCCCAGCATTTT.

A few counts support this clonotype. CDR3 in DNA: TGCGCCAGCAGCCAAGATACGGACAGGGTTAGCACCTACGAGCAGTACTTC. Translating it yields CASSQDTDRVSTYEQYF. The rearrangement links TRBV4-3 to TRBJ2-7, with 8 nucleotides matching TRBD1. CDR3 length: 17 amino acids. With 0 bases clipped from V and 2 bases from J, the junction kept 9 bases outside the gene matches. Germline CDR1 is LGHNA and CDR2 is YSLEER.

This clonotype has only a few counts. V usage is TRBV6-5 and J usage is TRBJ2-7, with 7 bases fitting TRBD2. The CDR3 contains 16 residues. With V trimmed by 4 bases and J by 7 bases, 16 bases remained unmatched. The germline CDR1 and CDR2 sequences are MNHEY and SVGAGI. As DNA, the CDR3 is TGTGCCAGCAGTTTGACTAGCACCCATTCTTCAGGGGAGCAGTACTTC. This gives the protein CASSLTSTHSSGEQYF.

The chain carries TRBV4-3 and TRBJ1-1; 7 positions agree with TRBD1. CDR1 and CDR2 from the germline V gene are LGHNA and YSLEER. There are 16 residues in the CDR3. V dropped 4 bases and J dropped 1; count of bases not matched to a gene: 9. The chain's CDR3 is CASSPGTETWNTEAFF. CDR3 DNA: TGCGCCAGCAGCCCGGGGACAGAAACTTGGAACACTGAAGCTTTCTTT.

The chain joins TRBV29-1 to TRBJ2-4; 11 positions match TRBD1. The CDR3 consists of 14 residues. The V segment lost 0 bases and the J segment 8 bases; nucleotides outside the gene matches: 3. Germline V gives CDR1 SQVTM, CDR2 ANQGSEA. The CDR3 here is CSVEDGTGGDIQYF. The CDR3 bases are TGCAGCGTTGAAGATGGGACAGGGGGGGACATTCAGTACTTC.